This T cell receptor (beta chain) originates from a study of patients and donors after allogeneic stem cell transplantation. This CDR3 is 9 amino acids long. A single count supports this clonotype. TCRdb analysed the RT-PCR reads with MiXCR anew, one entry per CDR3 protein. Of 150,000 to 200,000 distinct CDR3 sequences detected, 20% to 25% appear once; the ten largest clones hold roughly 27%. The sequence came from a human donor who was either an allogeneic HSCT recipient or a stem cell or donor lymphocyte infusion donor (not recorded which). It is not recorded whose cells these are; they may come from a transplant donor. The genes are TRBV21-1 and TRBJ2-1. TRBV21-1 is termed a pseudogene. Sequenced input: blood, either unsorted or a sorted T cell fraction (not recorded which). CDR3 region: CASSACQFF. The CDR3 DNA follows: TGTGCCAGCAGCGCCTGCCAGTTCTTC.